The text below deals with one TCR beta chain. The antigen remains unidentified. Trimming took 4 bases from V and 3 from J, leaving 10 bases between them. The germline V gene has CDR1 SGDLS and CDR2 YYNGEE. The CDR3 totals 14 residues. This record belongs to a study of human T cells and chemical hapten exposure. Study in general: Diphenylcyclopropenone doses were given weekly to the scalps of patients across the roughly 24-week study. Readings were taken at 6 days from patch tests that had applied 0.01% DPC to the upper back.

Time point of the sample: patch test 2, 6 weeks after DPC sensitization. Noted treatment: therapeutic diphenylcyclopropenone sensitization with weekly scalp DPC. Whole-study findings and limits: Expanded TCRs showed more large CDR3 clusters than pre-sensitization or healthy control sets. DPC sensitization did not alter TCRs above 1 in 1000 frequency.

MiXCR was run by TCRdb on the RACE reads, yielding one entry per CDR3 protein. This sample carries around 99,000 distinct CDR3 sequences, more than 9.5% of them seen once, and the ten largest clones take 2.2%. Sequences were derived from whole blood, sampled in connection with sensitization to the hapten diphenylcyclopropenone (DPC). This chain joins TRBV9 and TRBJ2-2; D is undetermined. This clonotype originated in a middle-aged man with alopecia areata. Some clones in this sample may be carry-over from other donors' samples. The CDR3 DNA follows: TGTGCCAGCAGCCCCCCCGCCGACACCGGGGAGCTGTTTTTT. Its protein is CASSPPADTGELFF.